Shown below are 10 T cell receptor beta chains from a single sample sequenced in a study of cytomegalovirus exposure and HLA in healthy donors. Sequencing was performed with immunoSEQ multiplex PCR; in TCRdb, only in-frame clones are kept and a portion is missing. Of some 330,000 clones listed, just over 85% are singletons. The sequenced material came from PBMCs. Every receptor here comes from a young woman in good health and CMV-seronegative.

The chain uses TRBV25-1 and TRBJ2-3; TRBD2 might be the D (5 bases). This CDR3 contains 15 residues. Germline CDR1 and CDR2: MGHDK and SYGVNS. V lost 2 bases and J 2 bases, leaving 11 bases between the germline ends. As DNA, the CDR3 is TGTGCCAGCAGTGAACCTAGCCTATACACAGATACGCAGTATTTT. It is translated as CASSEPSLYTDTQYF.

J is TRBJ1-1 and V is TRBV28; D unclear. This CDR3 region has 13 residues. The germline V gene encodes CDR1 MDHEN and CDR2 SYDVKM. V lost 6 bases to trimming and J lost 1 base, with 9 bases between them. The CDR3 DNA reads TGTGCCAGCAGCTCGGGAAGGAACACTGAAGCTTTCTTT. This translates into CASSSGRNTEAFF. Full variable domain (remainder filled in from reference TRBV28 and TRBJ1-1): DVKVTQSSRYLVKRTGEKVFLECVQDMDHENMFWYRQDPGLGLRLIYFSYDVKMKEKGDIPEGYSVSREKKERFSLILESASTNQTSMYLCASSSGRNTEAFFGQGTRLTVV.

The CDR3 region is CASSVGGSGLAGVHEQYF. The CDR3, as DNA: TGTGCCAGCAGCGTAGGAGGATCGGGACTAGCGGGAGTCCACGAGCAGTACTTC. The chain links TRBV9 to TRBJ2-7, with TRBD2 identical over 14 bases. The CDR3 has 18 amino acids. The germline CDR1 and CDR2 sequences are SGDLS and YYNGEE. V gave up 0 bases and J gave up 5 bases; unmatched junction bases: 10. The variable domain in full, with the rest retrieved from reference TRBV9 and TRBJ2-7, is DSGVTQTPKHLITATGQRVTLRCSPRSGDLSVYWYQQSLDQGLQFLIQYYNGEERAKGNILERFSAQQFPDLHSELNLSSLELGDSALYFCASSVGGSGLAGVHEQYFGPGTRLTVT.

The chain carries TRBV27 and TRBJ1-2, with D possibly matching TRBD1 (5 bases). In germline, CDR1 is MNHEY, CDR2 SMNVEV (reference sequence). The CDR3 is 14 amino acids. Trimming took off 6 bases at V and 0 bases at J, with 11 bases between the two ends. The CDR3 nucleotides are TGTGCCAGCAGCCCGACAGATCCTAACTATGGCTACACCTTC. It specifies CASSPTDPNYGYTF.

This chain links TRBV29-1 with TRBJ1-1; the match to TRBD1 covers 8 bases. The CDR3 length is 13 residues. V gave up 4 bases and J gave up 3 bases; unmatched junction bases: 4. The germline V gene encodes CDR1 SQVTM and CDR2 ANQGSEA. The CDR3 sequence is CSVGTGTDTEAFF. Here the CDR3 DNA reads TGCAGCGTTGGGACAGGGACGGACACTGAAGCTTTCTTT.

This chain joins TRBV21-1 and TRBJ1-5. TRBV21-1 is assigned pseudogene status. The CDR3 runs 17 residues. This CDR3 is CASSKEGAGGRHQPQHF. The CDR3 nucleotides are TGTGCCAGCAGCAAAGAAGGGGCCGGGGGGAGGCATCAGCCCCAGCATTTT.

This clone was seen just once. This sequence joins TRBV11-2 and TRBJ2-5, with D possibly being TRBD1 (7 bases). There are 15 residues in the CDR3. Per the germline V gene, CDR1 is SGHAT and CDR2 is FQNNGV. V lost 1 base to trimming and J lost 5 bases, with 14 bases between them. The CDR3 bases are TGTGCCAGCAGCTTAGGGGCAGGGGGGCCGGAGACCCAGTACTTC. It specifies CASSLGAGGPETQYF.

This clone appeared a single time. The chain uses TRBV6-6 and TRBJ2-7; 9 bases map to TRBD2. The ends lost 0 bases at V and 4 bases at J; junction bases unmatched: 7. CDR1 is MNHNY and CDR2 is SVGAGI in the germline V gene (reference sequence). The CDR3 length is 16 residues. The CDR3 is CASSYSYSGSVYEQYF. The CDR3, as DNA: TGTGCCAGCAGTTACTCCTATAGCGGGAGTGTATACGAGCAGTACTTC.

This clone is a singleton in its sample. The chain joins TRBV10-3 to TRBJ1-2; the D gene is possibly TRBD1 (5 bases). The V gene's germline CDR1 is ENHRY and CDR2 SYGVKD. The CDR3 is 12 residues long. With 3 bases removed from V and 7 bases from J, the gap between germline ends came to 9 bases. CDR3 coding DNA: TGTGCCATCAGTGAAGGGGAATTTGGCTACACCTTC. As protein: CAISEGEFGYTF.

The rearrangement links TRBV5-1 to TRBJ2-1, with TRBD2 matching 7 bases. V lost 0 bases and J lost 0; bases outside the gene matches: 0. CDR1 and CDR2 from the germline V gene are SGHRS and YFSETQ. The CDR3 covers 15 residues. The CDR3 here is CASSLGTSSYNEQFF. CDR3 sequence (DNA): TGCGCCAGCAGCTTGGGGACTAGCTCCTACAATGAGCAGTTCTTC.